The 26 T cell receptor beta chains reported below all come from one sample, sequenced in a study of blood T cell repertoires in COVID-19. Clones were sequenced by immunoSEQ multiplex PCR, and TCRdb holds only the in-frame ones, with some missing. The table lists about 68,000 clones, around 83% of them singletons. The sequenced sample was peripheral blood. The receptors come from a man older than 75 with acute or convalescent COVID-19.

CDR3 in DNA: TGCGCCAGCAGCTTGGCCGTCGCAGGGCCGGCAAAACTGTTTTTT. Residues: CASSLAVAGPAKLFF. This sequence joins TRBV5-1 and TRBJ1-4; a weak D match, TRBD1 (5 bases). CDR1 and CDR2 from the germline V gene are SGHRS and YFSETQ. The V end lost 0 bases, the J end lost 10 bases, and 16 bases lay between the germline ends. The CDR3 sequence is 15 residues long.

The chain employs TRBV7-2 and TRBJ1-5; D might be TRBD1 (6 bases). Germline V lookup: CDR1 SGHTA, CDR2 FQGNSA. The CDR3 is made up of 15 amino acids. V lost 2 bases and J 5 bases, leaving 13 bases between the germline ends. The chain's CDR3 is CASSLWAGADQPQHF. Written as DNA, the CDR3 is TGTGCCAGCAGCTTATGGGCAGGGGCCGATCAGCCCCAGCATTTT.

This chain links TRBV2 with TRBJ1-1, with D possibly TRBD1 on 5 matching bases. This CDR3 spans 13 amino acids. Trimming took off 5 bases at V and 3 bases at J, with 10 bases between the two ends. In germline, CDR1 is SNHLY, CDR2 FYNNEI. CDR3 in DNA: TGTGCCAGCAGTCAGGGTGGGCACACTGAAGCTTTCTTT. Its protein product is CASSQGGHTEAFF.

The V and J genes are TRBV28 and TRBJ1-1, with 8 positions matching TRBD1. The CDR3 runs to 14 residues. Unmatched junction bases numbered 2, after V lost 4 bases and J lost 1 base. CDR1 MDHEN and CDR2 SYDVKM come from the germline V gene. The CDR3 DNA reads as TGTGCCAGCAGTTCAGGGACAGGGAACACTGAAGCTTTCTTT. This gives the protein CASSSGTGNTEAFF.

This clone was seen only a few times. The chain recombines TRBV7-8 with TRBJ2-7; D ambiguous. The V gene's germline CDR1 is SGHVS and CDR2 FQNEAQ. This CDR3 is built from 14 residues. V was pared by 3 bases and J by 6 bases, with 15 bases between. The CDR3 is CASSFSRVLSEQYF. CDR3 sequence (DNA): TGTGCCAGCAGCTTTAGTCGGGTGCTCTCCGAGCAGTACTTC.

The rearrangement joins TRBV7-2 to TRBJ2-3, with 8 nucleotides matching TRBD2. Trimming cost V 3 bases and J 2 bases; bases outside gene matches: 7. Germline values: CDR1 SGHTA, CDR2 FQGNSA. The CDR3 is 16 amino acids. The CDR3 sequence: CASSLSAGAPTDTQYF. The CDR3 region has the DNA TGTGCCAGCAGCTTGTCAGCGGGGGCCCCCACAGATACGCAGTATTTT.

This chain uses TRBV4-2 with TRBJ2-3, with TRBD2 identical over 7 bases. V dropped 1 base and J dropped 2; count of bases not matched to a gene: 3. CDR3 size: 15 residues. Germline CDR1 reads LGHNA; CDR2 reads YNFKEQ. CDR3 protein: CASSQVAGDTDTQYF. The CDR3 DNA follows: TGTGCCAGCAGCCAAGTGGCGGGGGACACAGATACGCAGTATTTT.

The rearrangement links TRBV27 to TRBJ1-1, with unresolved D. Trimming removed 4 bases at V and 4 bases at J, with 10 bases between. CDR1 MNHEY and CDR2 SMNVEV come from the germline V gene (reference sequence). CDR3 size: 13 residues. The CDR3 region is CASSSGRGTEAFF. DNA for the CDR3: TGTGCCAGCAGTTCGGGCCGGGGCACTGAAGCTTTCTTT.

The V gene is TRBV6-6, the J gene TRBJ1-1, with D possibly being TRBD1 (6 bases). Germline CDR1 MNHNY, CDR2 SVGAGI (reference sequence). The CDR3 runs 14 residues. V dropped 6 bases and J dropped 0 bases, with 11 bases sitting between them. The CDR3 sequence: CASSVDSLNTEAFF. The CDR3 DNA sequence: TGTGCCAGCAGCGTGGACAGCTTGAACACTGAAGCTTTCTTT.

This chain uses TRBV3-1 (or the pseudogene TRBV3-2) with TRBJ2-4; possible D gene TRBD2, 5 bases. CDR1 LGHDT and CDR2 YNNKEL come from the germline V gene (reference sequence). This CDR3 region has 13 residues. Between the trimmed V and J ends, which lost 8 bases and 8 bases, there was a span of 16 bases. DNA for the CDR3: TGTGCCAGCCCCTTCGGGGTCGGGGACATTCAGTACTTC. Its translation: CASPFGVGDIQYF.

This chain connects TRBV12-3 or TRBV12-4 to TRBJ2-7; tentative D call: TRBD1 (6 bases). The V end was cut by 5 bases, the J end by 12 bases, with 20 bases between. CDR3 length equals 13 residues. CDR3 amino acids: CASSLRTDADPYF. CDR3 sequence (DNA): TGTGCCAGCAGTCTGAGGACAGACGCGGATCCGTACTTC.

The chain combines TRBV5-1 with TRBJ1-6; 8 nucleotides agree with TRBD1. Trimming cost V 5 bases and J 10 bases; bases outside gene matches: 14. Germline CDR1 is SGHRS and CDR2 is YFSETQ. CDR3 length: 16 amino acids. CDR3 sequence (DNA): TGCGCCAGCAGAACTCTCCTCGGACAGGGTGAATCACCCCTCCACTTT. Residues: CASRTLLGQGESPLHF.

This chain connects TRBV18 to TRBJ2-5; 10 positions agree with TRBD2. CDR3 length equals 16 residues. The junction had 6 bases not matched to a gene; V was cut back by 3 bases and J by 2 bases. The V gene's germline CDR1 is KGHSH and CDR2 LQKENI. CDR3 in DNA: TGTGCCAGCTCACCTCCGGGACTAGCGTATCAAGAGACCCAGTACTTC. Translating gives CASSPPGLAYQETQYF.

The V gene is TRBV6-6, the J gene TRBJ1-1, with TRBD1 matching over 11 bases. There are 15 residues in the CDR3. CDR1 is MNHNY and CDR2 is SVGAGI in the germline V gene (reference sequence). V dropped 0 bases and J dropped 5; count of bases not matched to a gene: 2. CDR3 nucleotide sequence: TGTGCCAGCAGTTACTCGGGGACAGGGGGAACTGAAGCTTTCTTT. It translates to CASSYSGTGGTEAFF.

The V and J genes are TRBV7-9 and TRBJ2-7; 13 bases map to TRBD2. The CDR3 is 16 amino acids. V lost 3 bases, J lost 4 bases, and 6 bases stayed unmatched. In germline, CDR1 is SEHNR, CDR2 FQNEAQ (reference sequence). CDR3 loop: CASSLTSGRRFYEQYF. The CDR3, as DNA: TGTGCCAGCAGCTTGACTAGCGGGAGGAGGTTTTACGAGCAGTACTTC.

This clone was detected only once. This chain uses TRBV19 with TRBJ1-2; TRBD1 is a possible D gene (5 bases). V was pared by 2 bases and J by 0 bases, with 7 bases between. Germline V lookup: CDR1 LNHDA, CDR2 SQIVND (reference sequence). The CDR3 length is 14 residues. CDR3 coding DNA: TGTGCCAGTAGTATAATAGGGGCTAACTATGGCTACACCTTC. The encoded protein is CASSIIGANYGYTF.

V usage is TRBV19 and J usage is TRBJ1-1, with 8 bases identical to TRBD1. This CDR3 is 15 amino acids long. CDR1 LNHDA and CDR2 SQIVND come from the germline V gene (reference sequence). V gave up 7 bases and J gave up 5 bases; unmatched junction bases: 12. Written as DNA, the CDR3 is TGTGCCAGTACCCAATCAGACAGGGGATGGACTGAAGCTTTCTTT. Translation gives CASTQSDRGWTEAFF. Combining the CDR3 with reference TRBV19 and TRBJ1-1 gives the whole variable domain DGGITQSPKYLFRKEGQNVTLSCEQNLNHDAMYWYRQDPGQGLRLIYYSQIVNDFQKGDIAEGYSVSREKKESFPLTVTSAQKNPTAFYLCASTQSDRGWTEAFFGQGTRLTVV.

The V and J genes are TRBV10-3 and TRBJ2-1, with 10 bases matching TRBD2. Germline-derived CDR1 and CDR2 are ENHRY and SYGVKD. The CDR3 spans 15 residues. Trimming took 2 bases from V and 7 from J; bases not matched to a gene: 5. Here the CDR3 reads CAISEASGGANEQFF. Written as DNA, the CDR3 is TGTGCCATCAGTGAGGCTAGCGGGGGTGCGAATGAGCAGTTCTTC.

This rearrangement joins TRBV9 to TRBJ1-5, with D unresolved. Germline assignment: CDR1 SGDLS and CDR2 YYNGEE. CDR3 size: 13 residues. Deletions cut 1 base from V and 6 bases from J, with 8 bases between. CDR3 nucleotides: TGTGCCAGCAGCGTAAGCCCCGGTCAGCCCCAGCATTTT. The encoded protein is CASSVSPGQPQHF.

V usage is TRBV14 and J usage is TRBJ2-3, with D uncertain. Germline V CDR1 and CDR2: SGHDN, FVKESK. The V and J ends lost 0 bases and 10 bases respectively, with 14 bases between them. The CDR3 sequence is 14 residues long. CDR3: CASSQDRVRGAQYF. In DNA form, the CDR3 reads TGTGCCAGCAGCCAAGATCGGGTACGTGGTGCGCAGTATTTT. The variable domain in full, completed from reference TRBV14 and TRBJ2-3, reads EAGVTQFPSHSVIEKGQTVTLRCDPISGHDNLYWYRRVMGKEIKFLLHFVKESKQDESGMPNNRFLAERTGGTYSTLKVQPAELEDSGVYFCASSQDRVRGAQYFGPGTRLTVL.

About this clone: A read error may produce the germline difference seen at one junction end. CDR3 in amino acids: CASSLLGGANIEAFF. DNA of the CDR3: TGCGCCAGCAGCTTGTTAGGGGGGGCGAACATTGAAGCTTTCTTT. J is TRBJ1-1 and V is TRBV5-1; weak D call: TRBD1 (6 bases). Germline CDR1 and CDR2: SGHRS and YFSETQ. The CDR3 length is 15 residues.

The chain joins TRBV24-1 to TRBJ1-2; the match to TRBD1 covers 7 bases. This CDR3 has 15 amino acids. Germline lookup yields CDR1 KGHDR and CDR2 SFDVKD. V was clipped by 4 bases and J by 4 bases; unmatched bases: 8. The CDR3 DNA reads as TGTGCCACCAGTGACTCCCGACAGGGTGGCTATGGCTACACCTTC. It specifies CATSDSRQGGYGYTF.

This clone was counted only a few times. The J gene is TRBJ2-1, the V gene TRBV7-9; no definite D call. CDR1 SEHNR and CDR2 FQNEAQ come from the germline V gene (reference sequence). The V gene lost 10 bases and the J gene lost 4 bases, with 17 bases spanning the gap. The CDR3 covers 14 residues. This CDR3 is CATNAGSIYNEQFF. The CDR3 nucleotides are TGTGCCACTAACGCCGGGTCCATATACAATGAGCAGTTCTTC.

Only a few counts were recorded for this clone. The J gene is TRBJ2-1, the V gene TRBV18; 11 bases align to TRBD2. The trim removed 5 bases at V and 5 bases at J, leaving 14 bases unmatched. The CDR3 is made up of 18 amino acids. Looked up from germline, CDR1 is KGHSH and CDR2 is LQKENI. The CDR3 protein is CASSSFTPGTSGNNEQFF. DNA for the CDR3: TGTGCCAGCTCATCGTTTACCCCCGGGACTAGCGGTAACAATGAGCAGTTCTTC.

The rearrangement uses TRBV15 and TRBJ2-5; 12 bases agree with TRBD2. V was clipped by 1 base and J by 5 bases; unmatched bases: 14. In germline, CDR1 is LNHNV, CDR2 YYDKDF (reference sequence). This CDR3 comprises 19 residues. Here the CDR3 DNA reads TGTGCCACCAGCAGAGGAGGGGCTAGCGGGAGGGCCAGACGGGAGACCCAGTACTTC. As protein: CATSRGGASGRARRETQYF. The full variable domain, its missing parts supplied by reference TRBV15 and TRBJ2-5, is DAMVIQNPRYQVTQFGKPVTLSCSQTLNHNVMYWYQQKSSQAPKLLFHYYDKDFNNEADTPDNFQSRRPNTSFCFLDIRSPGLGDTAMYLCATSRGGASGRARRETQYFGPGTRLLVL.

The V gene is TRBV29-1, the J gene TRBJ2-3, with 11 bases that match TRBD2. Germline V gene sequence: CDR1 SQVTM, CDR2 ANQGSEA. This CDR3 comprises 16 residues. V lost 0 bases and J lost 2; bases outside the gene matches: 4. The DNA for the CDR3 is TGCAGCGTTGAAGAACTAGCGGGGGCGTCCACAGATACGCAGTATTTT. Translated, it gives CSVEELAGASTDTQYF.